This TCR beta chain was obtained from a study of CD8 T cells in ankylosing spondylitis (dated by TCRdb to 2017 to 2019). About the full investigation: T cell receptor beta repertoires were profiled in healthy donors and ankylosing spondylitis patients so that disease-linked TCR variants could be found. Peripheral blood was sampled, and synovial fluid was additionally collected from ankylosing spondylitis patients. The whole study cohort included about a hundred healthy donors and roughly 24 ankylosing spondylitis patients.

Its CDR3 holds 15 amino acids, cysteine through phenylalanine. Only the CDR3 part of the read is kept: 45 bases, read in frame from the first base. Cut back by 1 base and 0 bases, the V and J ends lie 4 bases apart. Based on the germline V gene (reference sequence), the CDR1 and CDR2 sequences are LNHDA and SQIVND. Overall results and qualifications from the work: Blood from ankylosing spondylitis patients appeared to be characterized by a TCR beta motif made up of several highly homologous amino acid variants. The disease-linked clones were reported to be significantly enriched in matched synovial fluid samples from ankylosing spondylitis patients. Some of the motif variants had been reported before in the synovial fluid and blood of reactive arthritis patients, a finding that suggests common disease-initiation mechanisms. A CD8+ phenotype was shown by the disease-linked clones, which were found at relatively low frequencies in peripheral blood.

Sequencing was carried out with an Illumina HiSeq 2500. Quantitative 5'-RACE with molecular barcodes was used to prepare TCR beta libraries. As for how the authors treated the data: To identify disease-linked TCR variants, a new computational method was used, one built on a probabilistic model of VDJ rearrangement. TCRdb redid the processing of the public reads, applying fastp at Q25 and MiXCR, and retained in-frame beta chains. Each entry is one CDR3 protein sequence, shown with its most common DNA and genes. The authors' filters were not applied to this entry. For this sample there are roughly 400,000 distinct CDR3 sequences; 20% to 25% appear just once. The top ten constitute about 16% of the sample. There are a few counts of this clonotype. No antigen is known for it. The input lacks base qualities; no much larger clone sits a single base away.

The V gene is TRBV19 and the J gene is TRBJ2-6; the D gene cannot be named for sure. Source material: blood, either unsorted or a sorted T cell fraction (not recorded which). The clonotype originates from a male donor with ankylosing spondylitis. The base sequence is TGTGCCAGTAGTATAGCCCACTCTGGGGCCAACGTCCTGACTTTC. Its translation is CASSIAHSGANVLTF. With the rest looked up from the reference TRBV19 and TRBJ2-6 genes rather than sequenced, the full variable domain is DGGITQSPKYLFRKEGQNVTLSCEQNLNHDAMYWYRQDPGQGLRLIYYSQIVNDFQKGDIAEGYSVSREKKESFPLTVTSAQKNPTAFYLCASSIAHSGANVLTFGAGSRLTVL.